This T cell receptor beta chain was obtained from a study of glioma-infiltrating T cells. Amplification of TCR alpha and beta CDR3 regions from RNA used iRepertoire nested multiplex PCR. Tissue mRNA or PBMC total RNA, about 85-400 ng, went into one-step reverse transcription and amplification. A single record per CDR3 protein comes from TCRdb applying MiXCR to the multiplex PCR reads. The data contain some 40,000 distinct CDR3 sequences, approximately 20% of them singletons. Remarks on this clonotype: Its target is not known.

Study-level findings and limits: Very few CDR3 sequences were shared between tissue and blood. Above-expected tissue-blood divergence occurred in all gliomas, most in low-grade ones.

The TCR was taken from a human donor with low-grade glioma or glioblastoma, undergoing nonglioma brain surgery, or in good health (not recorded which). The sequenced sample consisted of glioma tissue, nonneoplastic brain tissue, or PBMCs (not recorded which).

Here the CDR3 reads CASSWGQTTQYF. The CDR3, as DNA: TGTGCCAGCAGCTGGGGACAGACAACCCAGTACTTC. The chain couples TRBV5-4 to TRBJ2-5; TRBD1 matches at 7 bases. This CDR3 has 12 amino acids. V lost 3 bases, J lost 8 bases, and 4 bases stayed unmatched. Germline lookup yields CDR1 SGHNT and CDR2 YYREEE (reference sequence).